One sample yielded the 18 T cell receptor beta chains listed below, sequenced in a study of cytomegalovirus exposure and HLA in healthy donors. Primers: 60 Vbeta forward and 13 Jbeta reverse. This table comes from immunoSEQ multiplex PCR, and its TCRdb copy is limited to in-frame clones, with some not included. This sample's table reports about 130,000 clones. The sample was PBMCs. Source of these receptors: a woman in her sixties in good health and CMV-seronegative.

V usage is TRBV27 and J usage is TRBJ1-5, with D perhaps TRBD1 (5 bases). Germline V gives CDR1 MNHEY, CDR2 SMNVEV (reference sequence). This CDR3 region has 14 residues. The V end lost 5 bases, the J end lost 7 bases, and 15 bases lay between the germline ends. CDR3 residues: CASSPQGYGQPQHF. CDR3 DNA sequence: TGTGCCAGCAGTCCGCAGGGATATGGACAGCCCCAGCATTTT.

The chain has TRBV5-1 and TRBJ1-2, with TRBD1 identical over 8 bases. The germline V gene encodes CDR1 SGHRS and CDR2 YFSETQ. CDR3 length: 13 residues. The J segment lost 7 bases and the V segment lost 0 bases, leaving 2 bases of the junction unmatched. The CDR3 spells CASSLGQGLGYTF. DNA for the CDR3: TGCGCCAGCAGCTTGGGACAGGGGCTTGGCTACACCTTC.

The chain employs TRBV6-1 and TRBJ1-3, with a possible D match to TRBD1 (5 bases). V lost 5 bases and J 8 bases, leaving 13 bases between the germline ends. Germline assignment: CDR1 MNHNS and CDR2 SASEGT. The CDR3 loop spans 13 amino acids. The CDR3 reads CASSQGLRDTIYF. The CDR3, as DNA: TGTGCCAGCAGTCAGGGTTTACGGGACACCATATATTTT.

The rearrangement links TRBV28 to TRBJ2-6, with D possibly matching TRBD2 (6 bases). Germline loops: CDR1 MDHEN, CDR2 SYDVKM. The CDR3 length is 16 residues. Trimming stripped 3 bases from V and 0 bases from J, with 9 bases between. The CDR3 sequence is CASSLGRGSGANVLTF. The CDR3 nucleotides read TGTGCCAGCAGTTTGGGGCGGGGCTCTGGGGCCAACGTCCTGACTTTC.

V is TRBV6-1 and J is TRBJ1-2; no clear D. Germline CDR1 is MNHNS and CDR2 is SASEGT. CDR3 size: 14 residues. Trimming shortened V by 3 bases and J by 2 bases, and 10 bases separated the two germline ends. The CDR3, as DNA: TGTGCCAGCAGTGAGCAACAGCAGAACTATGGCTACACCTTC. It is translated as CASSEQQQNYGYTF.

The chain couples TRBV14 to TRBJ2-3, with D perhaps TRBD1 (5 bases). Germline values: CDR1 SGHDN, CDR2 FVKESK. Trimming left V 4 bases short and J 3 bases short, with 20 bases between. This CDR3 region has 17 residues. The CDR3 loop reads CASSRRQRNLQTDTQYF. The CDR3 coding sequence is TGTGCCAGCAGCCGACGACAGAGAAACCTTCAGACAGATACGCAGTATTTT.

This sequence joins TRBV6-1 and TRBJ2-7, with 7 bases identical to TRBD2. Germline assignment: CDR1 MNHNS and CDR2 SASEGT. J gave up 3 bases and V 4 bases, and 6 bases lay outside the gene matches. The CDR3 runs to 14 residues. The CDR3 DNA reads as TGTGCCAGCAGTGCGACTAGCCCGGGCTACGAGCAGTACTTC. Translated, it gives CASSATSPGYEQYF.

The chain recombines TRBV2 with TRBJ2-7; the match to TRBD1 covers 9 bases. V trimming: 6 bases; J trimming: 2 bases; junction bases outside the gene matches: 5. Germline V gives CDR1 SNHLY, CDR2 FYNNEI. The CDR3 length is 14 residues. DNA for the CDR3: TGTGCCAGCAGAGAGGACAGGGGCCCCTACGAGCAGTACTTC. Translated, it gives CASREDRGPYEQYF.

The chain has TRBV30 and TRBJ2-3; 7 bases line up with TRBD2. The CDR3 is 14 amino acids. Germline values: CDR1 GTSNPN, CDR2 SVGIG (reference sequence). With 5 bases clipped from V and 4 bases from J, the junction kept 9 bases outside the gene matches. The CDR3 sequence: CAWGLGSFPDTQYF. In nucleotides, the CDR3 is TGTGCCTGGGGACTAGGTAGTTTCCCAGATACGCAGTATTTT.

The V gene is TRBV2, the J gene TRBJ2-2, with D perhaps TRBD2 (6 bases). This CDR3 contains 12 residues. Germline V lookup: CDR1 SNHLY, CDR2 FYNNEI. V was clipped by 7 bases and J by 6 bases, with 9 bases between them. CDR3 in DNA: TGTGCCAGCACCGGAGGGCCCGGGGAGCTGTTTTTT. It translates to CASTGGPGELFF.

V and J are TRBV5-1 and TRBJ2-2; 8 bases are shared with TRBD1. Germline V gives CDR1 SGHRS, CDR2 YFSETQ. Trimming at V came to 0 bases and at J to 2 bases, leaving 9 bases not matched to a gene. The CDR3 spans 18 residues. As DNA, the CDR3 is TGCGCCAGCAGCTTGGGGGTAGGCAGGGGGCCAAACACCGGGGAGCTGTTTTTT. It yields the protein CASSLGVGRGPNTGELFF. Full variable domain (remainder filled in from reference TRBV5-1 and TRBJ2-2): KAGVTQTPRYLIKTRGQQVTLSCSPISGHRSVSWYQQTPGQGLQFLFEYFSETQRNKGNFPGRFSGRQFSNSRSEMNVSTLELGDSALYLCASSLGVGRGPNTGELFFGEGSRLTVL.

The gene calls are TRBV19 and TRBJ2-7; 9 nucleotides line up with TRBD1. The CDR3 covers 15 residues. From germline, CDR1 is LNHDA and CDR2 SQIVND (reference sequence). V dropped 2 bases and J dropped 7; count of bases not matched to a gene: 9. The CDR3 protein is CASSILGTGPGEQYF. CDR3 in DNA: TGTGCCAGTAGTATATTGGGGACAGGGCCAGGGGAGCAGTACTTC.

The V and J genes are TRBV4-1 and TRBJ1-2; a possible D gene is TRBD1 (6 bases). This CDR3 is 15 amino acids long. The germline V and J ends were trimmed by 0 bases and 5 bases, with 13 bases remaining between them. CDR1 is MGHRA and CDR2 is YSYEKL in the germline V gene. CDR3 sequence (DNA): TGCGCCAGCAGCCAAGAATCCCTACAGGGTTATGGCTACACCTTC. This encodes CASSQESLQGYGYTF.

This chain links TRBV5-1 with TRBJ2-1, with 12 bases identical to TRBD2. J gave up 0 bases and V 3 bases, and 13 bases lay outside the gene matches. Looked up from germline, CDR1 is SGHRS and CDR2 is YFSETQ. The CDR3 is 20 amino acids. CDR3 nucleotides: TGCGCCAGCAGCTATTCTAGCGGGGGGGTTTACATGAGCTCCTACAATGAGCAGTTCTTC. Its translation: CASSYSSGGVYMSSYNEQFF.

The chain links TRBV9 to TRBJ2-3; D might be TRBD1 (5 bases). V was trimmed by 0 bases and J by 0 bases, leaving 11 bases between them. There are 16 residues in the CDR3. Germline CDR1 and CDR2: SGDLS and YYNGEE. DNA of the CDR3: TGTGCCAGCAGCGTAGGAACACAGGTTAGCACAGATACGCAGTATTTT. This codes for CASSVGTQVSTDTQYF.

This chain joins TRBV11-2 and TRBJ2-7; D perhaps matches TRBD1 (7 bases). Trimming stripped 5 bases from V and 9 bases from J, with 23 bases between. Germline assignment: CDR1 SGHAT and CDR2 FQNNGV. This CDR3 is built from 15 residues. The CDR3 loop reads CASSDLKRRGPGQYF. The CDR3 nucleotides are TGTGCCAGCAGCGACCTTAAAAGGAGGGGGCCGGGGCAGTACTTC.

The CDR3 loop reads CASSLLRGIGSPLHF. The CDR3 DNA is TGTGCCAGCAGTTTATTGCGGGGGATTGGTTCACCCCTCCACTTT. The chain uses TRBV28 and TRBJ1-6; a weak D match, TRBD1 (5 bases). The CDR3 has 15 residues. Looked up from germline, CDR1 is MDHEN and CDR2 is SYDVKM. Trimming removed 1 base from V and 9 bases from J, with 13 bases in between.

The chain employs TRBV25-1 and TRBJ1-3; TRBD1 is a possible D gene (6 bases). This CDR3 has 13 amino acids. V was shortened by 6 bases and J by 16 bases, with 22 bases between the two germline ends. Germline CDR1 and CDR2: MGHDK and SYGVNS. DNA of the CDR3: TGTGCCAGCAGCTCTTCTCAGGGGCCAGGTCTCTATTTT. Its protein is CASSSSQGPGLYF.